These 14 T cell receptor beta chains were sequenced from one sample in a study of identical twins. Each CDR3 protein is one row after TCRdb ran MiXCR on the 5' RACE reads. The sample records about 690,000 distinct CDR3 sequences, 6% to 6.5% being singletons. The sequencing input was naive T cells sorted from blood. These receptors were obtained from a man between 18 and 35 years old in good health.

There are many counts of this clonotype. The rearrangement joins TRBV20-1 to TRBJ2-3; 8 nucleotides match TRBD1. J gave up 0 bases and V 3 bases, and 5 bases lay outside the gene matches. The CDR3 has 15 residues. CDR1 is DFQATT and CDR2 is SNEGSKA in the germline V gene (reference sequence). The CDR3 loop reads CSASRTGPSTDTQYF. In nucleotides, the CDR3 is TGCAGTGCTAGCAGGACAGGGCCTAGCACAGATACGCAGTATTTT.

This clonotype was seen at least ten times. V is TRBV29-1 and J is TRBJ2-1; TRBD2 matches 11 bases. The CDR3 consists of 15 residues. J lost 7 bases, V lost 4 bases, and 9 bases had no gene match. Germline CDR1 is SQVTM and CDR2 is ANQGSEA. CDR3 nucleotide sequence: TGCAGCGTTGGCCCTCTAGCGGGAGGTAAAAATGAGCAGTTCTTC. This codes for CSVGPLAGGKNEQFF.

This clonotype has at least ten counts. The rearrangement uses TRBV6-2 or TRBV6-3 and TRBJ2-7; TRBD2 is a possible D gene (5 bases). The germline CDR1 and CDR2 sequences are MNHEY and SVGEGT. V was cut by 6 bases and J by 1 base, with 10 bases left in between. This CDR3 is 13 amino acids long. The CDR3 here is CASSPDLSYEQYF. CDR3 coding DNA: TGTGCCAGCAGCCCGGACTTGTCCTACGAGCAGTACTTC.

This clonotype was detected ten times or more. The chain employs TRBV20-1 and TRBJ2-3; perhaps TRBD2 as D (5 bases). There are 14 residues in the CDR3. CDR1 DFQATT and CDR2 SNEGSKA come from the germline V gene (reference sequence). V gave up 6 bases and J gave up 2 bases, with 15 bases separating them. CDR3 coding DNA: TGCAGTGCCCTCCCTGGACGGGACACAGATACGCAGTATTTT. Translating gives CSALPGRDTDTQYF.

V and J are TRBV7-2 and TRBJ1-1; no clear D. V lost 5 bases, J lost 4 bases, and 11 bases lay in between. The CDR3 consists of 13 residues. CDR1 SGHTA and CDR2 FQGNSA come from the germline V gene. The chain's CDR3 is CASSPPDTTEAFF. The DNA for the CDR3 is TGTGCCAGCAGCCCCCCTGACACCACTGAAGCTTTCTTT.

This clonotype was recorded a few times. The J gene is TRBJ2-5, the V gene TRBV5-1, with 9 bases aligning to TRBD1. The CDR3 covers 16 residues. The V segment lost 1 base and the J segment 4 bases; nucleotides outside the gene matches: 8. The germline V gene has CDR1 SGHRS and CDR2 YFSETQ. The CDR3 sequence is CASSLSGTGPGETQYF. The DNA for the CDR3 is TGCGCCAGCAGCTTGAGCGGGACAGGGCCGGGAGAGACCCAGTACTTC.

This clonotype was observed at least ten times. CDR3 region: CASSGFGRAVLDTQYF. The CDR3 bases are TGTGCCAGCAGTGGCTTCGGACGGGCCGTTTTGGATACGCAGTATTTT. This rearrangement joins TRBV28 to TRBJ2-3; D not certain. This CDR3 region has 16 residues. Germline V gene data show CDR1 as MDHEN and CDR2 as SYDVKM. Trimming took off 5 bases at V and 6 bases at J, with 21 bases between the two ends.

In this sample, this clonotype turned up a few times. The chain joins TRBV10-3 to TRBJ2-5; D might be TRBD1 or TRBD2, each matching 5 bases. The CDR3 length is 14 residues. V dropped 7 bases and J dropped 2 bases, with 14 bases sitting between them. Germline V gene data show CDR1 as ENHRY and CDR2 as SYGVKD. The CDR3 loop is CAINEGPLQETQYF. The CDR3 DNA follows: TGTGCCATCAACGAGGGACCGTTACAAGAGACCCAGTACTTC.

This clonotype was counted only a few times. The chain links TRBV28 to TRBJ2-1; D could derive from TRBD1 or TRBD2 (5 bases each). V was pared by 7 bases and J by 9 bases, with 22 bases between. CDR1 and CDR2 from the germline V gene are MDHEN and SYDVKM. The CDR3 extends over 15 amino acids. CDR3 protein: CASTTPSGTRVEQFF. The DNA of the CDR3 is TGTGCCAGCACCACTCCCTCCGGGACCAGGGTTGAGCAGTTCTTC.

This clonotype was found a few times. The rearrangement joins TRBV7-9 to TRBJ2-7, with 7 bases that match TRBD2. J gave up 2 bases and V 4 bases, and 11 bases lay outside the gene matches. The length of the CDR3 is 16 residues. Germline lookup yields CDR1 SEHNR and CDR2 FQNEAQ (reference sequence). The CDR3 sequence is CASSSPPILAPYEQYF. CDR3 nucleotide sequence: TGTGCCAGCAGCTCTCCCCCAATACTAGCGCCCTACGAGCAGTACTTC.

The rearrangement links TRBV5-1 to TRBJ2-1, with no clear D. Germline V CDR1 and CDR2: SGHRS, YFSETQ. The CDR3 totals 15 residues. V was trimmed by 4 bases and J by 0 bases, leaving 11 bases between them. DNA for the CDR3: TGCGCCAGCAGCCCATCCATAAGCTCCTACAATGAGCAGTTCTTC. Translation gives CASSPSISSYNEQFF.

This clonotype was found many times. The chain has TRBV28 and TRBJ2-5, with 9 bases aligning to TRBD2. V dropped 6 bases and J dropped 2; count of bases not matched to a gene: 4. This CDR3 has 14 residues. Per germline, CDR1 MDHEN and CDR2 SYDVKM. Written as DNA, the CDR3 is TGTGCCAGCAGGCCTAGCGGGGCTCAAGAGACCCAGTACTTC. Translation gives CASRPSGAQETQYF.

There are many counts of this clonotype. The chain employs TRBV29-1 and TRBJ2-4, with D perhaps TRBD2 (6 bases). Germline assignment: CDR1 SQVTM and CDR2 ANQGSEA. CDR3 length: 13 amino acids. V dropped 5 bases and J dropped 6 bases, with 14 bases sitting between them. The CDR3 protein is CSVFGGSGNIQYF. In DNA form, the CDR3 reads TGCAGCGTTTTTGGGGGGTCGGGAAACATTCAGTACTTC.

This clonotype has ten or more counts. This chain connects TRBV3-1 to TRBJ1-1; D is unresolved. V lost 5 bases and J lost 1, with 11 bases in between. Germline values: CDR1 LGHDT, CDR2 YNNKEL (reference sequence). There are 14 residues in the CDR3. The CDR3 sequence: CASSNAGSNTEAFF. For the CDR3, the DNA is TGTGCCAGCAGCAACGCGGGGTCGAACACTGAAGCTTTCTTT. The full variable domain, completed using reference TRBV3-1 and TRBJ1-1, is DTAVSQTPKYLVTQMGNDKSIKCEQNLGHDTMYWYKQDSKKFLKIMFSYNNKELIINETVPNRFSPKSPDKAHLNLHINSLELGDSAVYFCASSNAGSNTEAFFGQGTRLTVV.